This T cell receptor beta chain is from a study of CD8 T cells in ankylosing spondylitis. Study-wide results and limits: Clones tied to disease were said to be significantly enriched in matched ankylosing spondylitis synovial fluid. Peripheral blood held disease-linked clones only at relatively low frequency, and these were CD8+. It appeared that ankylosing spondylitis blood was characterized by a TCR beta motif of 8 or 9 highly homologous variants.

Libraries for TCR beta were made by quantitative 5'-RACE with molecular barcodes. TCRdb redid the calling of the 5' RACE reads with MiXCR, one entry per CDR3 protein. The sample has around 150,000 distinct CDR3 sequences; 44% are singletons. This clonotype was detected a few times. Its specificity is not known. Germline V gives CDR1 DFQATT, CDR2 SNEGSKA (reference sequence). The CDR3 contains 12 residues. Trimming left V 1 base short and J 5 bases short, with 8 bases between. The J gene is TRBJ1-1, the V gene TRBV20-1; D is unresolved. The sample taken for sequencing was synovial fluid, either unsorted or a sorted T cell fraction (not recorded which). The receptor was derived from a male donor with ankylosing spondylitis. CDR3 residues: CSARAGLTEAFF. The CDR3 DNA reads TGCAGTGCTAGAGCGGGGTTGACTGAAGCTTTCTTT.